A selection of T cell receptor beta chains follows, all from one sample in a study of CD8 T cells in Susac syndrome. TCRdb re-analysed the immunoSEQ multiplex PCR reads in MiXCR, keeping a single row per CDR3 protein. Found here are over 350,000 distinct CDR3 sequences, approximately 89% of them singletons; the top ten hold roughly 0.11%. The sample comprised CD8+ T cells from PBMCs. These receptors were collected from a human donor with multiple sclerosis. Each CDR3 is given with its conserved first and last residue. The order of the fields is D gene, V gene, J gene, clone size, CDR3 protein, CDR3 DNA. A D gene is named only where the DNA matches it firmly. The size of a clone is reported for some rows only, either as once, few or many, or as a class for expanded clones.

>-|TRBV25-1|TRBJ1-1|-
CASLRGTEAFF
TGTGCCAGCCTTCGGGGAACTGAAGCTTTCTTT
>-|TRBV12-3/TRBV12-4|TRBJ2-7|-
CASSLAQGGQYF
TGTGCCAGCAGTTTAGCGCAGGGCGGGCAGTACTTC
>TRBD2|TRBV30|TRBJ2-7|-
CACPSGRSSYEQYF
TGTGCCTGCCCGAGCGGGAGGAGCTCCTACGAGCAGTACTTC
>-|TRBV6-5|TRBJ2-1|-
CASSYSHEQFF
TGTGCCAGCAGTTACTCGCATGAGCAGTTCTTC
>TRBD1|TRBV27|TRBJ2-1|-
CASSFGTAWNEQFF
TGTGCCAGCAGTTTTGGGACAGCCTGGAATGAGCAGTTCTTC
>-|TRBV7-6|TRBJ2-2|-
CASSLDRETGELFF
TGTGCCAGCAGCTTAGACAGGGAAACCGGGGAGCTGTTTTTT
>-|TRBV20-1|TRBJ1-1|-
CSARDFRMNTEAFF
TGCAGTGCTAGAGATTTCAGGATGAACACTGAAGCTTTCTTT
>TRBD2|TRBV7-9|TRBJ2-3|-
CASSRLGLAGGLDTQYF
TGTGCCAGCAGCCGACTCGGACTAGCGGGAGGGTTAGATACGCAGTATTTT
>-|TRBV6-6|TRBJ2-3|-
CASSFSGALTDTQYF
TGTGCCAGCAGTTTTTCGGGGGCCCTCACAGATACGCAGTATTTT
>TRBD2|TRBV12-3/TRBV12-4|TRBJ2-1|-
CASSPGGGTQYNEQFF
TGTGCCAGCAGTCCCGGGGGGGGGACACAATACAATGAGCAGTTCTTC
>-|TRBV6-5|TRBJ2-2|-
CASSYSGGGAGELFF
TGTGCCAGCAGTTACTCGGGCGGGGGCGCAGGGGAGCTGTTTTTT
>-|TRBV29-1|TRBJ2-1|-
CSVEGREGLFWQFF
-
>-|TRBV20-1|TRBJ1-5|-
CSARDGFNQPQHF
TGCAGTGCTAGAGACGGGTTTAATCAGCCCCAGCATTTT
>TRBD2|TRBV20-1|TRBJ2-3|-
CSARGTNGLLGTDTQYF
TGCAGTGCTAGGGGGACTAATGGGCTTCTGGGCACAGATACGCAGTATTTT
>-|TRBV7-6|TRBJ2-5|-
CASSLEQTQETQYF
TGTGCCAGCAGCTTAGAGCAGACCCAAGAGACCCAGTACTTC
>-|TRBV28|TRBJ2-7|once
CASEYGGAQGYEQYF
TGTGCCAGCGAATATGGAGGGGCGCAAGGTTACGAGCAGTACTTC